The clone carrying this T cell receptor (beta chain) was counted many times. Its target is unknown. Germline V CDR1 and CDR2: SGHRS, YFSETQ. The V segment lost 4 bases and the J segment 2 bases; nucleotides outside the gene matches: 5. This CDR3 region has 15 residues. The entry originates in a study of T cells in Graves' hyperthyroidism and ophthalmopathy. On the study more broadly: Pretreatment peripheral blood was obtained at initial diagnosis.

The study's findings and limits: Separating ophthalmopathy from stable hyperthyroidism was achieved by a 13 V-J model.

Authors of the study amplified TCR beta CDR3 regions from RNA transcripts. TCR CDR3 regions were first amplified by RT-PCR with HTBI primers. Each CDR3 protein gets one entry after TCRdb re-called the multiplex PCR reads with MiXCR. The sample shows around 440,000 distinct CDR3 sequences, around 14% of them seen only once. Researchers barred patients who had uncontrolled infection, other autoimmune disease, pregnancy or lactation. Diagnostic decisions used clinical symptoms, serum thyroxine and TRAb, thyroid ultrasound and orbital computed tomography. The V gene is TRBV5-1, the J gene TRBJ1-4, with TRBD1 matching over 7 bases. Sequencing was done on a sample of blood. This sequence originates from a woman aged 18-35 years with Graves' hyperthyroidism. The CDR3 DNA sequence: TGCGCCAGCAGCCTAGACAGGGCGACTAATGAAAAACTGTTTTTT. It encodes CASSLDRATNEKLFF.